These 24 T cell receptor beta chains came from one sample sequenced in a study of blood T cell repertoires in COVID-19. Assay used: immunoSEQ multiplex PCR; TCRdb lists only in-frame clones, some missing. In the table there are 150,000 to 160,000 clones, 65% to 90% of which are singletons. Sequenced: peripheral blood. Every receptor here comes from a woman aged 55-69 years with COVID-19, enrolled during active disease.

The V and J genes are TRBV6-5 and TRBJ2-5; D is uncertain. The CDR3 length is 12 residues. The V end was cut by 6 bases, the J end by 7 bases, with 12 bases between. The V gene's germline CDR1 is MNHEY and CDR2 SVGAGI. The CDR3 protein is CASRELVGTQYF. The CDR3 DNA is TGTGCCAGCAGGGAGCTAGTAGGGACCCAGTACTTC.

V gene TRBV6-1 combines with J gene TRBJ2-7; 7 bases match TRBD2. This CDR3 has 14 residues. From germline, CDR1 is MNHNS and CDR2 SASEGT. V was clipped by 2 bases and J by 0 bases; unmatched bases: 1. The CDR3 region is CASSELAVSYEQYV. The CDR3 DNA is TGTGCCAGCAGTGAACTAGCGGTCTCCTACGAGCAGTACGTC.

V is TRBV5-1 and J is TRBJ1-1; TRBD1 might be the D (6 bases). The CDR3 extends over 16 amino acids. Germline CDR1 is SGHRS and CDR2 is YFSETQ. Trimming took off 3 bases at V and 1 base at J, with 16 bases between the two ends. The CDR3 DNA reads TGCGCCAGCAGCTCGGAGGGGGGGTCGAAGAACACTGAAGCTTTCTTT. As protein: CASSSEGGSKNTEAFF.

This chain connects TRBV11-2 to TRBJ2-1; 9 nucleotides agree with TRBD1. This CDR3 is 16 amino acids long. Per germline, CDR1 SGHAT and CDR2 FQNNGV. The ends lost 8 bases at V and 8 bases at J; junction bases unmatched: 16. The CDR3 is CASETPTGGEYHEQFF. DNA for the CDR3: TGTGCCAGCGAAACCCCCACAGGGGGCGAGTACCATGAGCAGTTCTTC. Supplemented by reference TRBV11-2 and TRBJ2-1, the full variable domain reads EAGVAQSPRYKIIEKRQSVAFWCNPISGHATLYWYQQILGQGPKLLIQFQNNGVVDDSQLPKDRFSAERLKGVDSTLKIQPAKLEDSAVYLCASETPTGGEYHEQFFGPGTRLTVL.

The V and J genes are TRBV4-1 and TRBJ1-5; no definite D call. The CDR3 contains 16 residues. Germline V gene data show CDR1 as MGHRA and CDR2 as YSYEKL. The V end lost 1 base, the J end lost 0 bases, and 10 bases lay between the germline ends. The CDR3: CASSQGAGYSNQPQHF. The CDR3 DNA reads TGCGCCAGCAGCCAAGGAGCAGGTTATAGCAATCAGCCCCAGCATTTT.

The rearrangement links TRBV6-1 to TRBJ1-1; D gene uncertain. This CDR3 has 14 amino acids. Trimming cost V 2 bases and J 4 bases, with 11 bases left between them. Germline V gene sequence: CDR1 MNHNS, CDR2 SASEGT. The CDR3 loop is CASSELRSGTEAFF. The DNA for the CDR3 is TGTGCCAGCAGTGAACTGCGGTCGGGCACTGAAGCTTTCTTT.

Judged by abundance, this clone is medium-sized. The V gene is TRBV15, the J gene TRBJ1-5, with D perhaps matching TRBD1 (5 bases). Trimming shortened V by 5 bases and J by 6 bases, and 11 bases separated the two germline ends. The germline CDR1 and CDR2 sequences are LNHNV and YYDKDF (reference sequence). The CDR3 runs to 13 residues. CDR3 sequence: CATSHRSRQPQHF. For the CDR3, the DNA is TGTGCCACCAGCCACAGGTCGCGTCAGCCCCAGCATTTT.

This clone was detected a few times. This CDR3 is also generated by other DNA sequences in the sample. V and J are TRBV19 and TRBJ1-2; unclear D gene. CDR3 length: 11 amino acids. From germline, CDR1 is LNHDA and CDR2 SQIVND (reference sequence). V shed 6 bases and J shed 5 bases, with 7 bases lying between them. This chain's CDR3 is CASSSGYGYTF. CDR3 nucleotide sequence: TGTGCCAGTAGCTCGGGGTATGGCTACACCTTC. Full variable domain (remainder filled in from reference TRBV19 and TRBJ1-2): DGGITQSPKYLFRKEGQNVTLSCEQNLNHDAMYWYRQDPGQGLRLIYYSQIVNDFQKGDIAEGYSVSREKKESFPLTVTSAQKNPTAFYLCASSSGYGYTFGSGTRLTVV.

V usage is TRBV7-2 and J usage is TRBJ1-5; 8 bases match TRBD1. Germline V CDR1 and CDR2: SGHTA, FQGNSA. V shed 5 bases and J 1 base; nucleotides not matched to a gene: 13. This CDR3 spans 18 amino acids. CDR3 in amino acids: CASSQVGLQGASNQPQHF. In nucleotides, the CDR3 is TGTGCCAGCAGCCAGGTGGGACTTCAGGGGGCAAGCAATCAGCCCCAGCATTTT. The whole variable domain, remainder taken from reference TRBV7-2 and TRBJ1-5, is GAGVSQSPSNKVTEKGKDVELRCDPISGHTALYWYRQSLGQGLEFLIYFQGNSAPDKSGLPSDRFSAERTGGSVSTLTIQRTQQEDSAVYLCASSQVGLQGASNQPQHFGDGTRLSIL.

V and J are TRBV18 and TRBJ2-5, with D unresolved. The CDR3 extends over 11 amino acids. Germline CDR1 KGHSH, CDR2 LQKENI. The V and J ends lost 5 bases and 4 bases respectively, with 5 bases between them. The chain's CDR3 is CASSSGETQYF. The CDR3 DNA sequence: TGTGCCAGCTCATCAGGAGAGACCCAGTACTTC.

The chain recombines TRBV4-1 with TRBJ1-2; D is uncertain. The CDR3 contains 15 residues. The germline V gene has CDR1 MGHRA and CDR2 YSYEKL. Trimming stripped 0 bases from V and 4 bases from J, with 12 bases between. The CDR3 here is CASSQDSLARYGYTF. In nucleotides, the CDR3 is TGCGCCAGCAGCCAAGACAGTTTGGCTCGCTATGGCTACACCTTC.

This chain joins TRBV5-1 and TRBJ2-5; 8 bases are a match to TRBD1. Germline V gene data show CDR1 as SGHRS and CDR2 as YFSETQ. The CDR3 is 19 residues long. The trim removed 4 bases at V and 4 bases at J, leaving 21 bases unmatched. CDR3 in DNA: TGCGCCAGCAGCGGAAGAGACAGGGGCCCAGGTGATGGTACAGAGACCCAGTACTTC. Residues: CASSGRDRGPGDGTETQYF.

Comment on this clone: Since no conserved phenylalanine or tryptophan closes the CDR3, a read error is the likely cause. The DNA is omitted, as the CDR3 cannot be located on it reliably, and the CDR3 follows TCRdb's listing. The gene calls are TRBV12-3 or TRBV12-4 and TRBJ1-2; whether TRBD1, the table's D call, matches the DNA was not checked. The CDR3 is 12 amino acids long, termini counted. This chain's CDR3 is CASSSGTGALSV.

This clone is a singleton in its sample. This sequence joins TRBV11-3 and TRBJ2-5; 7 nucleotides align to TRBD1. The junction had 8 bases not matched to a gene; V was cut back by 1 base and J by 3 bases. This CDR3 contains 16 residues. Germline CDR1 and CDR2: SGHNT and YENEEA. This CDR3 is CASSLGGRGSEETQYF. CDR3 nucleotides: TGTGCCAGCAGCTTAGGCGGCAGGGGGTCGGAAGAGACCCAGTACTTC.

The chain combines TRBV5-8 with TRBJ2-7; tentative D call: TRBD2 (6 bases). Germline CDR1 reads SGHTS; CDR2 reads YDEGEE. The CDR3 is 13 residues long. V shed 2 bases and J shed 4 bases, with 10 bases lying between them. The CDR3 loop reads CASSFGGRYEQYV. The CDR3 DNA sequence: TGTGCCAGCAGCTTCGGGGGTAGGTACGAGCAGTACGTC.

This chain links TRBV5-8 with TRBJ1-6; TRBD1 agrees at 7 bases. Germline CDR1 is SGHTS and CDR2 is YDEGEE. J lost 8 bases, V lost 5 bases, and 7 bases had no gene match. The CDR3 is 14 residues long. DNA for the CDR3: TGTGCCAGCAGTTTCAGGGGGGAGTATTCACCCCTCCACTTT. It is translated as CASSFRGEYSPLHF.

This chain links TRBV18 with TRBJ2-2, with D perhaps TRBD1 (6 bases). Trimming took off 4 bases at V and 0 bases at J, with 6 bases between the two ends. In germline, CDR1 is KGHSH, CDR2 LQKENI. The CDR3 contains 14 residues. CDR3 nucleotides: TGTGCCAGCTCACGACAGGCGAACACCGGGGAGCTGTTTTTT. Protein: CASSRQANTGELFF.

The chain combines TRBV27 with TRBJ2-7, with D possibly matching TRBD1 (6 bases). Germline V gene lookup returns CDR1 MNHEY and CDR2 SMNVEV (reference sequence). The CDR3 is 13 amino acids. Trimming took 4 bases from V and 0 from J, leaving 7 bases between them. The CDR3, as DNA: TGTGCCAGCAGTTCGGACAGCTCCTACGAGCAGTACTTC. Amino acids: CASSSDSSYEQYF.

The V call is TRBV19, the J call TRBJ2-7; tentative D call: TRBD1 (5 bases). This CDR3 region has 14 residues. CDR1 is LNHDA and CDR2 is SQIVND in the germline V gene (reference sequence). Trimming took off 6 bases at V and 4 bases at J, with 16 bases between the two ends. CDR3 amino acids: CASRPGRGPYEQYF. DNA of the CDR3: TGTGCCAGTAGGCCCGGAAGGGGTCCGTACGAGCAGTACTTC.

This chain connects TRBV6-5 to TRBJ1-1, with D perhaps matching TRBD1 (5 bases). This CDR3 is built from 14 residues. Germline CDR1 reads MNHEY; CDR2 reads SVGAGI. Trimming removed 4 bases at V and 1 base at J, with 10 bases between. This CDR3 reads CASSFQGTNTEAFF. CDR3 nucleotides: TGTGCCAGCAGTTTCCAGGGAACGAACACTGAAGCTTTCTTT.

The genes are TRBV4-1 and TRBJ1-4, with D hard to call. Germline CDR1 and CDR2: MGHRA and YSYEKL. This CDR3 comprises 16 residues. Trimming stripped 2 bases from V and 6 bases from J, with 16 bases between. CDR3 DNA sequence: TGCGCCAGCAGCCAAATGGGGAGTTTTGGGGATGAAAAACTGTTTTTT. This codes for CASSQMGSFGDEKLFF.

CDR3 DNA sequence: TGTGCCAGCAGTTTACAGCCCGGGGTCACTGAAGCTTTCTTT. Residues: CASSLQPGVTEAFF. The V call is TRBV6-4, the J call TRBJ1-1; unclear D gene. Trimming removed 5 bases at V and 4 bases at J, with 14 bases between. Germline V CDR1 and CDR2: MRHNA, SNTAGT. The CDR3 runs 14 residues.

The CDR3, as DNA: TGTGCCAGTATAGGACAGGTGTTATCTGGGGCCAACGTCCTGACTTTC. Its translation is CASIGQVLSGANVLTF. V and J are TRBV19 and TRBJ2-6, with 7 bases lining up with TRBD1. The V gene's germline CDR1 is LNHDA and CDR2 SQIVND (reference sequence). The trim removed 7 bases at V and 1 base at J, leaving 7 bases unmatched. The CDR3 is 16 residues long.

This rearrangement joins TRBV19 to TRBJ1-1, with TRBD1 as a possible D gene (6 bases). V was shortened by 5 bases and J by 9 bases, with 19 bases between the two germline ends. The CDR3 has 14 residues. Per germline, CDR1 LNHDA and CDR2 SQIVND (reference sequence). The DNA of the CDR3 is TGTGCCAGTAGTCCCACCGGGACACCGGCCAAAGCTTTCTTT. Translation gives CASSPTGTPAKAFF.